Below are 6 T cell receptor beta chains sequenced from a single sample in a study of cytomegalovirus exposure and HLA in healthy donors. Produced via immunoSEQ multiplex PCR; TCRdb's table is partial and in-frame only. The table has some 170,000 clones, around 86% seen once; the top ten hold 7.2%. The sample consisted of PBMCs. All receptors derive from a man younger than 40 in good health and CMV-seropositive.

The rearrangement uses TRBV6-5 and TRBJ2-5; a weak D match, TRBD2 (6 bases). This CDR3 region has 16 residues. V was shortened by 4 bases and J by 1 base, with 16 bases between the two germline ends. CDR1 and CDR2 from the germline V gene are MNHEY and SVGAGI. This chain's CDR3 is CASSFSRAGLQETQYF. The CDR3 bases are TGTGCCAGCAGTTTCTCAAGGGCGGGACTCCAAGAGACCCAGTACTTC.

The chain uses TRBV29-1 and TRBJ1-4; 9 positions agree with TRBD1. Trimming took 4 bases from V and 7 from J; bases not matched to a gene: 7. Germline V gene data show CDR1 as SQVTM and CDR2 as ANQGSEA. This CDR3 has 14 residues. The CDR3: CSVGLGQGGEKLFF. DNA for the CDR3: TGCAGCGTTGGGCTGGGACAGGGTGGTGAAAAACTGTTTTTT.

The chain employs TRBV6-1 and TRBJ2-2; no clear D gene. V was pared by 2 bases and J by 6 bases, with 7 bases between. This CDR3 spans 13 amino acids. Germline-derived CDR1 and CDR2 are MNHNS and SASEGT. This CDR3 is CASSETGSGELFF. CDR3 DNA: TGTGCCAGCAGTGAAACCGGGTCCGGGGAGCTGTTTTTT.

This rearrangement joins TRBV7-3 to TRBJ1-2; 8 bases map to TRBD1. Trimming removed 2 bases from V and 0 bases from J; junction bases left unmatched: 2. Germline CDR1 SGHTA, CDR2 FQGTGA. CDR3 size: 15 residues. CDR3 in amino acids: CASSLHRGSNYGYTF. CDR3 DNA: TGTGCCAGCAGCTTACACAGGGGGTCTAACTATGGCTACACCTTC.

The chain has TRBV15 and TRBJ2-7; possibly TRBD2 for D (6 bases). CDR1 is LNHNV, CDR2 YYDKDF, per germline (reference sequence). This CDR3 region has 16 residues. V lost 3 bases and J lost 7, with 22 bases in between. The CDR3: CATSSRRWRGSGEQYF. DNA of the CDR3: TGTGCCACCAGCAGTAGGAGGTGGCGGGGCTCCGGGGAGCAGTACTTC.

This chain connects TRBV30 to TRBJ2-3; 10 bases fit TRBD2. The CDR3 contains 14 residues. The junction had 3 bases not matched to a gene; V was cut back by 3 bases and J by 3 bases. Germline V gene sequence: CDR1 GTSNPN, CDR2 SVGIG (reference sequence). CDR3 DNA: TGTGCCTGGAGACTAGCGGGATCAACAGATACGCAGTATTTT. This sequence encodes CAWRLAGSTDTQYF.